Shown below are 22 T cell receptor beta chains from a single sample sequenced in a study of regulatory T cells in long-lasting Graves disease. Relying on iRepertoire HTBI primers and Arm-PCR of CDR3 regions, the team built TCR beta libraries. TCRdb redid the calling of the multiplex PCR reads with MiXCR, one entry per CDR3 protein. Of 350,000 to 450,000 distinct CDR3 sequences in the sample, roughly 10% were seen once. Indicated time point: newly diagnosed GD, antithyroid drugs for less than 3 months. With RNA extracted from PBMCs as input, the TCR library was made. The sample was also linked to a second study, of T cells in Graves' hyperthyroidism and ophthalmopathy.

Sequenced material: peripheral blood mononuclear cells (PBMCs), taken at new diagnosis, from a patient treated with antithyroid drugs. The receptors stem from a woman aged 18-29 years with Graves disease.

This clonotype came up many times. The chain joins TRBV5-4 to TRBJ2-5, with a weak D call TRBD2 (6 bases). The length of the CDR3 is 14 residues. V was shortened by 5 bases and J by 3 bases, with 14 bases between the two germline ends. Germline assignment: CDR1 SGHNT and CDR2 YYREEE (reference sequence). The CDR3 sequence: CASRGFREKETQYF. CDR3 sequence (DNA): TGTGCCAGCAGAGGGTTCCGGGAGAAAGAGACCCAGTACTTC.

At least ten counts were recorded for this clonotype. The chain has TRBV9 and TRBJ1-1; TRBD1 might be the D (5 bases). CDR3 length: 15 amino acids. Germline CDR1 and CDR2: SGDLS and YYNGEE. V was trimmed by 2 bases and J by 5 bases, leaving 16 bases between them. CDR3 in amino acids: CASSVDLGRGTEAFF. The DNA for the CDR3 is TGTGCCAGCAGCGTCGACCTGGGACGGGGGACTGAAGCTTTCTTT.

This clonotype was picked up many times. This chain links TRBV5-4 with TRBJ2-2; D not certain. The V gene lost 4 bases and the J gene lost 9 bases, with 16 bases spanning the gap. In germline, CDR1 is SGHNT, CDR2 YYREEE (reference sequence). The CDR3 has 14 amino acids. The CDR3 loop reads CASSPELVGRELFF. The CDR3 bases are TGTGCCAGCAGCCCAGAGCTAGTTGGGAGGGAGCTGTTTTTT.

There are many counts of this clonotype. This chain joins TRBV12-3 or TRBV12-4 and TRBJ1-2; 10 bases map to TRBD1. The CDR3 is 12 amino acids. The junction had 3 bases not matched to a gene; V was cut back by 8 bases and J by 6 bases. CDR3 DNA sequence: TGTGCCAGCTTTGGACAGGGGGATGGCTACACCTTC. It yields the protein CASFGQGDGYTF.

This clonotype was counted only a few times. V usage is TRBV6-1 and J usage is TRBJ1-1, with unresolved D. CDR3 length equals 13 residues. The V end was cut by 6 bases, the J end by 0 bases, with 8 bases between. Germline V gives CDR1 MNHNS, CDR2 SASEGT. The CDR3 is CASSHRLNTEAFF. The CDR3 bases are TGTGCCAGCAGCCACAGACTGAACACTGAAGCTTTCTTT.

The CDR3 protein is CASSLGDLGEQFF. CDR3 bases: TGTGCCAGCAGCTTAGGGGATTTGGGTGAGCAGTTCTTC. This chain connects TRBV11-2 to TRBJ2-1; D remains unclear. The CDR3 has 13 amino acids. V was cut by 1 base and J by 9 bases, with 10 bases left in between. The V gene's germline CDR1 is SGHAT and CDR2 FQNNGV. The entire variable domain, with the rest obtained from reference TRBV11-2 and TRBJ2-1, is as follows: EAGVAQSPRYKIIEKRQSVAFWCNPISGHATLYWYQQILGQGPKLLIQFQNNGVVDDSQLPKDRFSAERLKGVDSTLKIQPAKLEDSAVYLCASSLGDLGEQFFGPGTRLTVL.

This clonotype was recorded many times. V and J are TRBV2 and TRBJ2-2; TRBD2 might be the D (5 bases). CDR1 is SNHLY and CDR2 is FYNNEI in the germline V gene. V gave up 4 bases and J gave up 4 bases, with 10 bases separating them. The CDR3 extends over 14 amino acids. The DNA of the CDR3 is TGTGCCAGCAGTGTCGGGATGTCCACCGGGGAGCTGTTTTTT. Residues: CASSVGMSTGELFF. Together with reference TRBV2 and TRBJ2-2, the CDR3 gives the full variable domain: EPEVTQTPSHQVTQMGQEVILRCVPISNHLYFYWYRQILGQKVEFLVSFYNNEISEKSEIFDDQFSVERPDGSNFTLKIRSTKLEDSAMYFCASSVGMSTGELFFGEGSRLTVL.

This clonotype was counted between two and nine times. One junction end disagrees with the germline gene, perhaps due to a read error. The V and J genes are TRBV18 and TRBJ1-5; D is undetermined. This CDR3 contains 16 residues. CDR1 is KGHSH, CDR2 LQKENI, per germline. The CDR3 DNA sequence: TGTGTCAGCTCACCTACAGAAGGAGGTGGCAATCAGCCCCAGCATTTT. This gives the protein CVSSPTEGGGNQPQHF.

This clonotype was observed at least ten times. The CDR3 is CASSRGQPGYEQYF. In DNA form, the CDR3 reads TGTGCCAGCAGCCGGGGACAGCCTGGCTACGAGCAGTACTTC. The J gene is TRBJ2-7, the V gene TRBV5-5, with TRBD1 matching 7 bases. CDR3 length: 14 amino acids. V dropped 4 bases and J dropped 3; count of bases not matched to a gene: 7. From germline, CDR1 is SGHKS and CDR2 YYEKEE (reference sequence).

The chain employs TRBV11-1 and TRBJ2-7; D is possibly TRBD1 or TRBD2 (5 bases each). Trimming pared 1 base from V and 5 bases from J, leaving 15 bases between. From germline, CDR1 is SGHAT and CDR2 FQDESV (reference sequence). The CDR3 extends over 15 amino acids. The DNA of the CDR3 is TGTGCCAGCAGCTTAGGGGGGACCACCAGGGACGAGCAGTACTTC. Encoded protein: CASSLGGTTRDEQYF.

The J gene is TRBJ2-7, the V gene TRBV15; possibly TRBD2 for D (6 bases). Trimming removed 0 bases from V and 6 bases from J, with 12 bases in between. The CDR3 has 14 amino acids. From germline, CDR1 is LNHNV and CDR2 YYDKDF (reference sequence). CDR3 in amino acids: CATSRDRQGGEQYV. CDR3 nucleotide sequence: TGTGCCACCAGCAGAGATCGGCAGGGAGGCGAGCAGTACGTC.

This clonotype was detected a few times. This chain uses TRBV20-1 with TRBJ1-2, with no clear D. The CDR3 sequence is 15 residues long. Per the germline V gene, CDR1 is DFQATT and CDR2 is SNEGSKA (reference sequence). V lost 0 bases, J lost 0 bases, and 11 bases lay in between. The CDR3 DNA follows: TGCAGTGCTAGAGATCCGTTCCAAGCTAACTATGGCTACACCTTC. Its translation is CSARDPFQANYGYTF.

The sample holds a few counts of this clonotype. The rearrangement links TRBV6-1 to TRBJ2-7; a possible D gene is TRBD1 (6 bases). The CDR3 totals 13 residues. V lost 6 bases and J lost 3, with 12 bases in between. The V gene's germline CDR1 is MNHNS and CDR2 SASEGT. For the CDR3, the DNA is TGTGCCAGCAGCCGGGACATTCTCTACGAGCAGTACGTC. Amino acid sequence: CASSRDILYEQYV.

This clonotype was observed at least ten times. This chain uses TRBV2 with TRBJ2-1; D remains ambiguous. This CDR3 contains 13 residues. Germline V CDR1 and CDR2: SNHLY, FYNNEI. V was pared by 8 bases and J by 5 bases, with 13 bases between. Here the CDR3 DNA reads TGTGCCAGCTTAACAGCGCCGCACAATGAGCAGTTCTTC. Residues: CASLTAPHNEQFF.

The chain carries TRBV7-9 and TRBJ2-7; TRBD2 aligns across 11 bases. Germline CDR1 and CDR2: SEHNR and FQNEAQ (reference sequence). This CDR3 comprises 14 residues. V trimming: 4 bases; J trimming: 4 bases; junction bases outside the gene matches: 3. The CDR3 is CASSSTSGSYEQYF. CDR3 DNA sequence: TGTGCCAGCAGCTCCACTAGCGGGAGTTACGAGCAGTACTTC.

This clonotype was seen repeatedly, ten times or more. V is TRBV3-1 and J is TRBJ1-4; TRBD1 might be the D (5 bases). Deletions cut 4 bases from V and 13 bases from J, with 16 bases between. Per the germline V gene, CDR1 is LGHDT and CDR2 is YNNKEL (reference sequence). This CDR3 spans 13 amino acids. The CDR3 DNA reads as TGTGCCAGCAGCCGGACGGGGAGCGGGGCACTGTTTTTT. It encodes CASSRTGSGALFF.

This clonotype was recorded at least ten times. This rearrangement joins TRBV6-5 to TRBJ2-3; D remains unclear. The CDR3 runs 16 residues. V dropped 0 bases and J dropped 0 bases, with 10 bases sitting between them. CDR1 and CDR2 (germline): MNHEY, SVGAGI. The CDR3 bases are TGTGCCAGCAGTTACTCGGTTCCCACTAGCACAGATACGCAGTATTTT. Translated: CASSYSVPTSTDTQYF.

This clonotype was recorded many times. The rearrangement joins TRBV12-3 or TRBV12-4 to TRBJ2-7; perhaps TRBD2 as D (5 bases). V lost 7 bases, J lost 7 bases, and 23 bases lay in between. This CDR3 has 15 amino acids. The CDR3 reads CASIHTSAGPAEQYF. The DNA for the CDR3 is TGTGCCAGCATCCATACCTCTGCGGGTCCTGCAGAGCAGTACTTC.

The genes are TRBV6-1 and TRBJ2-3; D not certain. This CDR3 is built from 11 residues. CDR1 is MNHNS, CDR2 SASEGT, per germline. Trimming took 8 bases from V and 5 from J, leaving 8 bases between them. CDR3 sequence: CASGRLDTQYF. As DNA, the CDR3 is TGTGCCAGCGGCCGGCTAGATACGCAGTATTTT.

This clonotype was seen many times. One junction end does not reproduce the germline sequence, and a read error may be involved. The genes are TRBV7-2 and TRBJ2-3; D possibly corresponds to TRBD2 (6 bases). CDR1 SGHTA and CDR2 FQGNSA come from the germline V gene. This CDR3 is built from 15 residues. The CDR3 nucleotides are TGTGCCAGCAGCTTTTCCCGGGAGACCACATATACGCAGTATTTT. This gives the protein CASSFSRETTYTQYF.

In nucleotides, the CDR3 is TGTGCCATCAGACGTGGACAGGGAAGAAATAATGAGCAGTTCTTC. Protein: CAIRRGQGRNNEQFF. This chain uses TRBV10-3 with TRBJ2-1, with 8 bases aligning to TRBD1. Germline CDR1 reads ENHRY; CDR2 reads SYGVKD. After removal of 6 bases from V and 7 bases from J, the junction contained 11 bases not matched to a gene. The CDR3 sequence is 15 residues long.

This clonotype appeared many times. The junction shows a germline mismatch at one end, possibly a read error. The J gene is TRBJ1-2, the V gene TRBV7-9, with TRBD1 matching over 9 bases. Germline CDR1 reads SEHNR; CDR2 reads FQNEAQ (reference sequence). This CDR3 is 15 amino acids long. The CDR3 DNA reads TGCGCCAGCAGCGGAGGGACAGGGCGTGCAGATGGCTACACCTTC. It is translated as CASSGGTGRADGYTF.